This T cell receptor (beta chain) was profiled in a study of blood T cells in healthy people across ages. V lost 0 bases to trimming and J lost 1 base; unmatched junction nucleotides: 5. From germline, CDR1 is MNHEY and CDR2 SVGAGI. The CDR3 runs 16 residues. The use of a sample-barcoded 5' primer and a J-beta primer mix characterized a second PCR of roughly 6 to 12 cycles. TCRdb fed the 5' RACE reads into MiXCR, producing one record per CDR3 protein. The profile covers around 690,000 distinct CDR3 sequences, with 58% appearing a single time and around 37% taken by the ten largest. A single count supports this clonotype.

The chain combines TRBV6-5 with TRBJ2-5; TRBD2 matches 7 bases. The specimen sequenced was blood. This TCR derives from a man aged 60-69 years in good health. CDR3 sequence: CASSYSGGLPQETQYF. The DNA of the CDR3 is TGTGCCAGCAGTTACTCCGGGGGACTACCCCAAGAGACCCAGTACTTC.